Below, 27 T cell receptor beta chains from the same sample are listed, as sequenced in a study of blood T cell repertoires in COVID-19. Some clones are missing from TCRdb's copy, which holds only in-frame ones; the method was immunoSEQ multiplex PCR. The sample lists over 250,000 clones; approximately 91% were seen once. What was sequenced was peripheral blood. The receptors originated from a man aged 50-60 years with acute or convalescent COVID-19.

V usage is TRBV18 and J usage is TRBJ2-7; TRBD2 might be the D (6 bases). Germline-derived CDR1 and CDR2 are KGHSH and LQKENI. The CDR3 length is 12 residues. V was cut by 5 bases and J by 3 bases, with 8 bases left in between. The CDR3 DNA reads as TGTGCCAGCTCAACGGAGGGCTACGAGCAGTACTTC. It yields the protein CASSTEGYEQYF.

This chain links TRBV13 with TRBJ1-2; D not certain. V lost 5 bases to trimming and J lost 2 bases, with 15 bases between them. From germline, CDR1 is PRHDT and CDR2 FYEKMQ (reference sequence). The CDR3 length is 15 residues. The CDR3 nucleotides are TGTGCCAGCAGCCTCCAAACCGCAGGCAACTATGGCTACACCTTC. It translates to CASSLQTAGNYGYTF.

This chain links TRBV7-3 with TRBJ2-3; perhaps TRBD2 as D (7 bases). Germline CDR1 SGHTA, CDR2 FQGTGA. The CDR3 totals 15 residues. Trimming shortened V by 3 bases and J by 3 bases, and 13 bases separated the two germline ends. The CDR3 reads CASSFTGRGTDTQYF. DNA of the CDR3: TGTGCCAGCAGCTTCACAGGGAGGGGGACAGATACGCAGTATTTT.

This rearrangement joins TRBV19 to TRBJ1-4; D perhaps matches TRBD1 (5 bases). The CDR3 runs to 16 residues. Germline CDR1 LNHDA, CDR2 SQIVND (reference sequence). V shed 4 bases and J shed 7 bases, with 19 bases lying between them. The CDR3 nucleotides are TGTGCCAGTAGTACTTCCTATGACGGGAGGGGTGAAAAACTGTTTTTT. It translates to CASSTSYDGRGEKLFF.

The rearrangement joins TRBV30 to TRBJ1-6, with 7 bases that match TRBD1. The J segment lost 9 bases and the V segment lost 0 bases, leaving 14 bases of the junction unmatched. CDR1 is GTSNPN and CDR2 is SVGIG in the germline V gene (reference sequence). The length of the CDR3 is 17 residues. In nucleotides, the CDR3 is TGTGCCTGGAGTGTACGTCACAGGGGATATGTAGGTTCACCCCTCCACTTT. Translating it yields CAWSVRHRGYVGSPLHF.

The chain combines TRBV4-1 with TRBJ2-1; 8 nucleotides agree with TRBD2. CDR3 length: 15 amino acids. Germline CDR1 is MGHRA and CDR2 is YSYEKL. J lost 6 bases, V lost 4 bases, and 8 bases had no gene match. CDR3 protein: CASSPPGLAVNEQFF. The CDR3 DNA reads TGCGCCAGCAGCCCCCCTGGACTAGCTGTCAATGAGCAGTTCTTC.

The chain recombines TRBV18 with TRBJ2-1, with TRBD2 matching 7 bases. Germline CDR1 is KGHSH and CDR2 is LQKENI. Unmatched junction bases numbered 5, after V lost 6 bases and J lost 9 bases. The CDR3 sequence is 12 residues long. The CDR3 is CASSQPGGEQFF. CDR3 nucleotides: TGTGCCAGCTCCCAACCGGGAGGTGAGCAGTTCTTC.

The CDR3 nucleotides read TGCGCCACTACGACAAACTCCTACGAGCAGTACTTC. Encoded protein: CATTTNSYEQYF. The rearrangement links TRBV10-2 to TRBJ2-7, with D unclear. The germline V gene encodes CDR1 WSHSY and CDR2 SAAADI. Trimming took 10 bases from V and 0 from J, leaving 10 bases between them. The CDR3 runs 12 residues.

The V call is TRBV6-5, the J call TRBJ2-7; TRBD2 matches at 7 bases. After removal of 4 bases from V and 3 bases from J, the junction contained 3 bases not matched to a gene. This CDR3 region has 13 residues. CDR1 is MNHEY, CDR2 SVGAGI, per germline. The CDR3 DNA reads TGTGCCAGCAGTTGGGGGGGAAGCTACGAGCAGTACTTC. Its protein is CASSWGGSYEQYF.

The chain is built from TRBV7-9 and TRBJ1-5; 7 bases align to TRBD1. The CDR3 loop spans 14 amino acids. V lost 5 bases and J lost 4; bases outside the gene matches: 5. Germline lookup yields CDR1 SEHNR and CDR2 FQNEAQ (reference sequence). DNA for the CDR3: TGTGCCAGCAGCCCGACGACAGGGAATCAGCCCCAGCATTTT. Translation: CASSPTTGNQPQHF.

This rearrangement joins TRBV20-1 to TRBJ2-2; no reliable D call. The CDR3 has 11 residues. Germline CDR1 reads DFQATT; CDR2 reads SNEGSKA (reference sequence). V shed 7 bases and J shed 5 bases, with 8 bases lying between them. CDR3 in amino acids: CSVARTGELFF. As DNA, the CDR3 is TGCAGTGTGGCGAGGACCGGGGAGCTGTTTTTT.

The rearrangement joins TRBV29-1 to TRBJ1-1, with 9 bases that match TRBD1. The CDR3 spans 16 residues. V lost 4 bases, J lost 0 bases, and 9 bases stayed unmatched. Germline V gives CDR1 SQVTM, CDR2 ANQGSEA. In DNA form, the CDR3 reads TGCAGCGTTGGGGTGGACAGGGGAATTGTGAACACTGAAGCTTTCTTT. Translating it yields CSVGVDRGIVNTEAFF.

This clone was counted once. The chain combines TRBV4-2 with TRBJ1-2, with 7 bases aligning to TRBD1. With 0 bases clipped from V and 4 bases from J, the junction kept 2 bases outside the gene matches. In germline, CDR1 is LGHNA, CDR2 YNFKEQ. The CDR3 contains 14 residues. CDR3: CASSQDAGGYGYTF. The CDR3 DNA follows: TGTGCCAGCAGCCAAGATGCAGGGGGCTATGGCTACACCTTC.

The gene calls are TRBV30 and TRBJ1-6; D gene uncertain. The CDR3 sequence is 13 residues long. Germline CDR1 reads GTSNPN; CDR2 reads SVGIG (reference sequence). V lost 5 bases, J lost 10 bases, and 15 bases lay in between. CDR3 sequence reads: CAWEGGRGSPLHF. In DNA form, the CDR3 reads TGTGCCTGGGAAGGAGGGCGTGGGTCACCCCTCCACTTT.

This clone has just one count. This chain connects TRBV11-3 to TRBJ2-5, with D possibly being TRBD2 (5 bases). This CDR3 comprises 14 residues. The germline gives CDR1 SGHNT, CDR2 YENEEA. Trimming took 5 bases from V and 5 from J, leaving 15 bases between them. The CDR3 reads CASSSPGGRETQYF. CDR3 DNA: TGTGCCAGCAGCAGCCCCGGAGGTCGGGAGACCCAGTACTTC.

V is TRBV11-2 and J is TRBJ1-6; D not resolved. Trimming pared 0 bases from V and 11 bases from J, leaving 5 bases between. CDR1 and CDR2 from the germline V gene are SGHAT and FQNNGV. The CDR3 runs to 12 residues. The CDR3 is CASSLEWPPLHF. The CDR3 DNA follows: TGTGCCAGCAGCTTAGAATGGCCACCCCTCCACTTT.

The rearrangement uses TRBV5-1 and TRBJ1-1, with 7 bases matching TRBD1. With V trimmed by 1 base and J by 0 bases, 3 bases remained unmatched. This CDR3 region has 15 residues. Germline CDR1 and CDR2: SGHRS and YFSETQ. CDR3 in amino acids: CASSLFGTVNTEAFF. CDR3 DNA: TGCGCCAGCAGCTTGTTCGGGACAGTGAACACTGAAGCTTTCTTT.

The chain recombines TRBV5-1 with TRBJ2-4, with 8 bases lining up with TRBD1. The CDR3 runs 18 residues. Per the germline V gene, CDR1 is SGHRS and CDR2 is YFSETQ. V trimming: 4 bases; J trimming: 0 bases; junction bases outside the gene matches: 12. CDR3 protein: CASSLKTGDPLAKNIQYF. In DNA, the CDR3 is TGCGCCAGCAGCCTAAAGACAGGGGATCCGTTAGCCAAAAACATTCAGTACTTC.

The chain employs TRBV24-1 and TRBJ2-2, with D possibly being TRBD1 (5 bases). The V end lost 3 bases, the J end lost 4 bases, and 11 bases lay between the germline ends. The length of the CDR3 is 15 residues. Per germline, CDR1 KGHDR and CDR2 SFDVKD. DNA for the CDR3: TGTGCCACCAGTGATCCACATCAGGGCACCGGGGAGCTGTTTTTT. It specifies CATSDPHQGTGELFF.

V usage is TRBV14 and J usage is TRBJ1-1; D remains unclear. The CDR3 is 13 residues long. From germline, CDR1 is SGHDN and CDR2 FVKESK. V gave up 5 bases and J gave up 1 base, with 8 bases separating them. CDR3 DNA sequence: TGTGCCAGCAGCGTCGCGCAGAACACTGAAGCTTTCTTT. It encodes CASSVAQNTEAFF.

This clone was picked up one time. The sample contains more than one DNA sequence encoding this CDR3. V usage is TRBV18 and J usage is TRBJ2-3; D is possibly TRBD2 (6 bases). CDR3 length: 14 residues. Germline CDR1 reads KGHSH; CDR2 reads LQKENI. Trimming left V 3 bases short and J 1 base short, with 8 bases between. CDR3 DNA sequence: TGTGCCAGCTCACCCACGGGGGGCACAGATACGCAGTATTTT. Protein: CASSPTGGTDTQYF.

The chain has TRBV19 and TRBJ2-1; TRBD1 matches at 7 bases. The ends lost 3 bases at V and 9 bases at J; junction bases unmatched: 14. The CDR3 contains 16 residues. Germline loops: CDR1 LNHDA, CDR2 SQIVND (reference sequence). The CDR3 region has the DNA TGTGCCAGTAGTATCTCTTGGACAGGCTCGGGTAGTGAGCAGTTCTTC. Translation: CASSISWTGSGSEQFF.

The V gene is TRBV18, the J gene TRBJ2-7; the D gene is possibly TRBD1 (6 bases). V dropped 3 bases and J dropped 4 bases, with 19 bases sitting between them. The CDR3 length is 16 residues. CDR1 is KGHSH and CDR2 is LQKENI in the germline V gene. Here the CDR3 DNA reads TGTGCCAGCTCACCCCTCCCGGCATCCCAGGGGTACGAGCAGTACTTC. Encoded protein: CASSPLPASQGYEQYF.

The chain employs TRBV18 and TRBJ2-5, with TRBD1 identical over 7 bases. V lost 0 bases, J lost 0 bases, and 4 bases stayed unmatched. Germline CDR1 KGHSH, CDR2 LQKENI. CDR3 length: 16 residues. CDR3 nucleotides: TGTGCCAGCTCACCACCGAACAGGGGATACCAAGAGACCCAGTACTTC. Translation: CASSPPNRGYQETQYF.

The chain combines TRBV7-3 with TRBJ2-2; 9 nucleotides agree with TRBD1. V shed 5 bases, J shed 4 bases, and the junction held 11 bases outside the gene matches. Per germline, CDR1 SGHTA and CDR2 FQGTGA. The CDR3 extends over 17 amino acids. CDR3 DNA sequence: TGTGCCAGCAGCATATACCCGGGACAGGGTACCACCGGGGAGCTGTTTTTT. Translation: CASSIYPGQGTTGELFF. Based on the CDR3 plus reference TRBV7-3 and TRBJ2-2, the full variable domain is GAGVSQTPSNKVTEKGKYVELRCDPISGHTALYWYRQSLGQGPEFLIYFQGTGAADDSGLPNDRFFAVRPEGSVSTLKIQRTERGDSAVYLCASSIYPGQGTTGELFFGEGSRLTVL.

The chain uses TRBV5-4 and TRBJ2-3; unclear D gene. The CDR3 covers 15 residues. V gave up 5 bases and J gave up 0 bases, with 13 bases separating them. From germline, CDR1 is SGHNT and CDR2 YYREEE (reference sequence). The chain's CDR3 is CASSSDFSSTDTQYF. The CDR3 region has the DNA TGTGCCAGCAGTTCCGACTTCTCCAGCACAGATACGCAGTATTTT.

The rearrangement links TRBV7-9 to TRBJ2-7; TRBD1 aligns across 9 bases. With 2 bases clipped from V and 2 bases from J, the junction kept 1 base outside the gene matches. CDR1 is SEHNR and CDR2 is FQNEAQ in the germline V gene (reference sequence). The CDR3 runs to 14 residues. CDR3 coding DNA: TGTGCCAGCAGCTTAAGGGACAGGGCCTACGAGCAGTACTTC. This gives the protein CASSLRDRAYEQYF.